These 26 T cell receptor beta chains came from one sample sequenced in a study of blood T cell repertoires in COVID-19. The table came from immunoSEQ multiplex PCR; TCRdb's copy has only in-frame clones and leaves some out. The table includes about 97,000 clones, around four fifths detected once. The sample was peripheral blood. The receptors here all came from a man aged 40-50 years with active or convalescent COVID-19.

The chain joins TRBV9 to TRBJ2-5; no clear D gene. V dropped 3 bases and J dropped 2 bases, with 11 bases sitting between them. CDR1 SGDLS and CDR2 YYNGEE come from the germline V gene. The CDR3 totals 14 residues. CDR3: CASSARRGQETQYF. CDR3 in DNA: TGTGCCAGCAGCGCCAGACGAGGTCAAGAGACCCAGTACTTC. Combining the CDR3 with reference TRBV9 and TRBJ2-5 gives the whole variable domain DSGVTQTPKHLITATGQRVTLRCSPRSGDLSVYWYQQSLDQGLQFLIQYYNGEERAKGNILERFSAQQFPDLHSELNLSSLELGDSALYFCASSARRGQETQYFGPGTRLLVL.

V and J are TRBV2 and TRBJ2-1; 8 positions match TRBD1. With 5 bases clipped from V and 0 bases from J, the junction kept 3 bases outside the gene matches. Germline values: CDR1 SNHLY, CDR2 FYNNEI. This CDR3 has 15 residues. The chain's CDR3 is CASSQDRASYNEQFF. The CDR3 nucleotides read TGTGCCAGCAGTCAGGACAGGGCCTCCTACAATGAGCAGTTCTTC.

The rearrangement uses TRBV4-1 and TRBJ1-5; 9 bases are a match to TRBD1. Germline V gene sequence: CDR1 MGHRA, CDR2 YSYEKL. Trimming took 0 bases from V and 6 from J; bases not matched to a gene: 12. This CDR3 is 18 amino acids long. CDR3 protein: CASSQDSWGQGGFQPQHF. The CDR3 DNA reads as TGCGCCAGCAGCCAAGACAGCTGGGGACAGGGTGGATTTCAGCCCCAGCATTTT.

This clone appeared a few times. J is TRBJ2-7 and V is TRBV15; D is perhaps TRBD1 (6 bases). V lost 1 base, J lost 0 bases, and 10 bases lay in between. CDR1 and CDR2 from the germline V gene are LNHNV and YYDKDF (reference sequence). This CDR3 region has 15 residues. In DNA, the CDR3 is TGTGCCACCAGCAGAGTCAGGGGTAGCTCCTACGAGCAGTACTTC. Its protein product is CATSRVRGSSYEQYF.

The rearrangement links TRBV18 to TRBJ2-5, with a weak D call TRBD2 (6 bases). V was pared by 2 bases and J by 4 bases, with 26 bases between. Germline-derived CDR1 and CDR2 are KGHSH and LQKENI. This CDR3 comprises 19 residues. The CDR3 nucleotides read TGTGCCAGCTCACCAAAGGGTGCCGGGACTTCGCCCATCTCAGAGACCCAGTACTTC. Its protein is CASSPKGAGTSPISETQYF.

This chain connects TRBV7-9 to TRBJ1-3, with TRBD1 matching 8 bases. The CDR3 consists of 17 residues. Germline lookup yields CDR1 SEHNR and CDR2 FQNEAQ (reference sequence). Germline trimming cut 5 bases from V and 0 bases from J; bases unmatched to any gene: 9. For the CDR3, the DNA is TGTGCCAGCAGCGGTTCGACAGGGGTGGGCTCTGGAAACACCATATATTTT. Protein sequence: CASSGSTGVGSGNTIYF. Filled out from reference TRBV7-9 and TRBJ1-3, the complete variable domain reads DTGVSQNPRHKITKRGQNVTFRCDPISEHNRLYWYRQTLGQGPEFLTYFQNEAQLEKSRLLSDRFSAERPKGSFSTLEIQRTEQGDSAMYLCASSGSTGVGSGNTIYFGEGSWLTVV.

J is TRBJ1-5 and V is TRBV30; D unclear. Germline V gives CDR1 GTSNPN, CDR2 SVGIG (reference sequence). V gave up 2 bases and J gave up 0 bases, with 14 bases separating them. This CDR3 comprises 16 residues. CDR3 bases: TGTGCCTGGAGTCCCGCGGGTATATCTAGCAATCAGCCCCAGCATTTT. This codes for CAWSPAGISSNQPQHF.

The chain links TRBV6-5 to TRBJ1-1; no definite D call. CDR3 size: 14 residues. With 5 bases removed from V and 11 bases from J, the gap between germline ends came to 21 bases. Germline V CDR1 and CDR2: MNHEY, SVGAGI. The CDR3: CASSTRSEGPWAFF. The CDR3 DNA reads as TGTGCCAGCAGTACCCGAAGTGAGGGCCCGTGGGCTTTCTTT.

This chain uses TRBV18 with TRBJ2-7, with 8 bases aligning to TRBD2. Trimming removed 2 bases from V and 2 bases from J; junction bases left unmatched: 8. The CDR3 is 16 residues long. In germline, CDR1 is KGHSH, CDR2 LQKENI. The CDR3 sequence: CASSPFPAGGAYEQYF. CDR3 in DNA: TGTGCCAGCTCACCATTCCCCGCCGGGGGGGCCTACGAGCAGTACTTC.

The V and J genes are TRBV29-1 and TRBJ2-7, with TRBD1 matching 7 bases. V trimming: 0 bases; J trimming: 3 bases; junction bases outside the gene matches: 8. This CDR3 region has 15 residues. Germline assignment: CDR1 SQVTM and CDR2 ANQGSEA. CDR3 sequence: CSVEDPARQGYEQYF. The DNA for the CDR3 is TGCAGCGTTGAAGACCCGGCGAGACAGGGCTACGAGCAGTACTTC.

The chain links TRBV30 to TRBJ2-1; 9 bases align to TRBD1. The CDR3 consists of 15 residues. Germline V lookup: CDR1 GTSNPN, CDR2 SVGIG (reference sequence). V lost 1 base to trimming and J lost 8 bases; unmatched junction nucleotides: 9. As DNA, the CDR3 is TGTGCCTGGAGTGCGGGACAGGGAAAGATCGATGAGCAGTTCTTC. It codes for CAWSAGQGKIDEQFF.

This clone was counted a single time. The chain joins TRBV9 to TRBJ1-1; tentatively, D is TRBD1 (5 bases). Deletions cut 4 bases from V and 3 bases from J, with 13 bases between. There are 14 residues in the CDR3. Germline CDR1 reads SGDLS; CDR2 reads YYNGEE. The CDR3 protein is CASSPGGVDTEAFF. CDR3 coding DNA: TGTGCCAGCAGCCCCGGGGGGGTAGACACTGAAGCTTTCTTT.

The chain is built from TRBV6-5 and TRBJ1-2; tentative D call: TRBD1 (5 bases). The V and J ends lost 6 bases and 8 bases respectively, with 19 bases between them. The CDR3 has 14 residues. Germline loops: CDR1 MNHEY, CDR2 SVGAGI. As DNA, the CDR3 is TGTGCCAGCAGAAAGGAGGGGCGCCCAAGCGGCTACACCTTC. Its translation is CASRKEGRPSGYTF.

The rearrangement links TRBV4-3 to TRBJ1-1; 8 positions agree with TRBD1. The CDR3 contains 13 residues. In germline, CDR1 is LGHNA, CDR2 YSLEER. The trim removed 4 bases at V and 5 bases at J, leaving 3 bases unmatched. The CDR3 sequence is CASSLDRDTEAFF. CDR3 DNA: TGCGCCAGCAGCCTGGACAGGGATACTGAAGCTTTCTTT.

The chain joins TRBV6-5 to TRBJ1-2; D might be TRBD1 (5 bases). V lost 6 bases, J lost 2 bases, and 10 bases lay in between. The germline V gene encodes CDR1 MNHEY and CDR2 SVGAGI. The CDR3 consists of 13 residues. As DNA, the CDR3 is TGTGCCAGCAGGGAGACAGTAAACTATGGCTACACCTTC. Its protein product is CASRETVNYGYTF.

The CDR3 loop is CASSTGQGSTDTQYF. CDR3 nucleotides: TGTGCCAGCAGCACTGGACAGGGGAGCACAGATACGCAGTATTTT. The chain recombines TRBV7-3 with TRBJ2-3, with 9 bases lining up with TRBD1. Germline values: CDR1 SGHTA, CDR2 FQGTGA. The CDR3 has 15 amino acids. J lost 0 bases, V lost 5 bases, and 3 bases had no gene match.

V gene TRBV11-2 combines with J gene TRBJ2-5; TRBD2 agrees at 15 bases. Germline V gives CDR1 SGHAT, CDR2 FQNNGV. CDR3 length: 17 amino acids. The V segment lost 4 bases and the J segment 4 bases; nucleotides outside the gene matches: 7. The CDR3 protein is CASSSRGTSGGTETQYF. CDR3 nucleotides: TGTGCCAGCAGCTCTCGAGGGACTAGCGGGGGGACAGAGACCCAGTACTTC.

The rearrangement uses TRBV4-3 and TRBJ2-7; possible D gene TRBD2, 5 bases. The V end was cut by 4 bases, the J end by 0 bases, with 7 bases between. From germline, CDR1 is LGHNA and CDR2 YSLEER. CDR3 length: 13 amino acids. The chain's CDR3 is CASSPGISYEQYF. CDR3 nucleotides: TGCGCCAGCAGCCCGGGGATCTCCTACGAGCAGTACTTC.

J is TRBJ2-4 and V is TRBV7-6, with TRBD1 matching over 7 bases. The CDR3 sequence is 13 residues long. Germline lookup yields CDR1 SGHVS and CDR2 FNYEAQ. The V segment lost 5 bases and the J segment 3 bases; nucleotides outside the gene matches: 1. CDR3 nucleotides: TGTGCCAGCAGCCGGGACAGCAAAAACATTCAGTACTTC. Encoded protein: CASSRDSKNIQYF.

J is TRBJ2-7 and V is TRBV6-5; 8 bases agree with TRBD2. The ends lost 6 bases at V and 5 bases at J; junction bases unmatched: 9. Per germline, CDR1 MNHEY and CDR2 SVGAGI. The CDR3 length is 14 residues. The chain's CDR3 is CASRPTAGGHEQYF. The CDR3 nucleotides read TGTGCCAGCAGACCCACGGCGGGGGGACACGAGCAGTACTTC.

The chain employs TRBV11-2 and TRBJ1-2; 7 bases line up with TRBD1. Germline CDR1 reads SGHAT; CDR2 reads FQNNGV. The ends lost 1 base at V and 6 bases at J; junction bases unmatched: 2. The CDR3 is made up of 13 amino acids. CDR3 DNA: TGTGCCAGCAGCTTAGCTCAGGGGGATGGCTACACCTTC. As protein: CASSLAQGDGYTF.

The V call is TRBV7-9, the J call TRBJ2-3; 10 nucleotides align to TRBD2. Unmatched junction bases numbered 15, after V lost 5 bases and J lost 4 bases. Germline V gene sequence: CDR1 SEHNR, CDR2 FQNEAQ (reference sequence). There are 18 residues in the CDR3. This chain's CDR3 is CASSPLPGLAGGADTQYF. The CDR3, as DNA: TGTGCCAGCAGCCCCCTACCCGGATTAGCGGGGGGAGCAGATACGCAGTATTTT. Variable domain in full (rest from reference TRBV7-9 and TRBJ2-3): DTGVSQNPRHKITKRGQNVTFRCDPISEHNRLYWYRQTLGQGPEFLTYFQNEAQLEKSRLLSDRFSAERPKGSFSTLEIQRTEQGDSAMYLCASSPLPGLAGGADTQYFGPGTRLTVL.

This clone is medium-sized. The J gene is TRBJ2-3, the V gene TRBV15; 11 bases agree with TRBD2. The CDR3 spans 16 residues. V dropped 3 bases and J dropped 3; count of bases not matched to a gene: 5. CDR1 is LNHNV, CDR2 YYDKDF, per germline (reference sequence). The CDR3: CATSSDLAGGTDTQYF. In DNA form, the CDR3 reads TGTGCCACCAGCAGTGACCTAGCGGGGGGAACAGATACGCAGTATTTT. Using reference TRBV15 and TRBJ2-3 for the parts outside the CDR3, the full variable domain is DAMVIQNPRYQVTQFGKPVTLSCSQTLNHNVMYWYQQKSSQAPKLLFHYYDKDFNNEADTPDNFQSRRPNTSFCFLDIRSPGLGDTAMYLCATSSDLAGGTDTQYFGPGTRLTVL.

The chain joins TRBV9 to TRBJ1-1; 7 positions agree with TRBD1. The V and J ends lost 3 bases and 1 base, in that order; junction bases with no gene match: 9. Germline values: CDR1 SGDLS, CDR2 YYNGEE. This CDR3 region has 16 residues. DNA for the CDR3: TGTGCCAGCAGCGGCCGGGACAGCTATTCGAACACTGAAGCTTTCTTT. Translated: CASSGRDSYSNTEAFF.

CDR3 protein: CASSVAAGGTDTQYF. Here the CDR3 DNA reads TGTGCCAGCAGCGTGGCAGCGGGGGGCACAGATACGCAGTATTTT. The genes are TRBV9 and TRBJ2-3; TRBD2 aligns across 8 bases. CDR1 and CDR2 (germline): SGDLS, YYNGEE. The length of the CDR3 is 15 residues. The V gene end was trimmed by 2 bases and the J gene end by 1 base; junction bases not matched to a gene: 3.

The chain joins TRBV5-1 to TRBJ2-2; 7 bases are shared with TRBD1. Germline loops: CDR1 SGHRS, CDR2 YFSETQ. The CDR3 has 15 amino acids. J gave up 2 bases and V 4 bases, and 5 bases lay outside the gene matches. CDR3 sequence (DNA): TGCGCCAGCAGCCCGGACAGGCCCAACACCGGGGAGCTGTTTTTT. Amino acid sequence: CASSPDRPNTGELFF.